This is a list of T cell receptor beta chains from one sample in a study of blood T cell repertoires in COVID-19. TCRdb's table, derived via immunoSEQ multiplex PCR, lists solely in-frame clones and lacks some. The table includes 150,000 to 200,000 clones, 65% to 90% detected once. Sequencing was performed on peripheral blood. Receptors were obtained from a human donor in a cohort sampled during active COVID-19. Each CDR3 is given with its conserved first and last residue. The D gene is left open where the match is weak. Not all rows give a size; the values are once, few, many and, for expanded clones, a class.

TRBV21-1	TRBJ2-7	-	-	CASSKQTGENVYEQYF	TGTGCCAGCAGCAAGCAAACAGGGGAGAACGTCTACGAGCAGTACTTC
TRBV4-1	TRBJ2-7	-	-	CASSLPPVAGSYEQYF	TGCGCCAGCAGCCTCCCTCCGGTAGCTGGGTCTTACGAGCAGTACTTC
TRBV19	TRBJ1-1	TRBD1	few	CASSSGGWDTEAFF	TGTGCCAGTAGTTCAGGGGGCTGGGACACTGAAGCTTTCTTT
TRBV4-2	TRBJ2-7	TRBD2	-	CASSQATSGASYEQYF	TGTGCCAGCAGCCAAGCGACTAGCGGGGCCTCCTACGAGCAGTACTTC
TRBV6-5	TRBJ1-2	TRBD1	-	CASSYRTGRNYGYTF	TGTGCCAGCAGTTACCGGACAGGCCGTAACTATGGCTACACCTTC
TRBV6-5	TRBJ2-3	TRBD2	once	CATLPGGSSTDTQYF	TGTGCCACTCTCCCCGGGGGGTCTAGCACAGATACGCAGTATTTT
TRBV9	TRBJ2-3	-	-	CASSVGGLPNTDTQYF	TGTGCCAGCAGCGTAGGCGGACTCCCCAACACAGATACGCAGTATTTT
TRBV6-2/TRBV6-3	TRBJ2-3	-	-	CASSYVQSTDTQYF	TGTGCCAGCAGTTACGTACAGTCGACAGATACGCAGTATTTT
TRBV19	TRBJ2-3	TRBD2	once	CASSPSGGSTDTQYF	TGTGCCAGTAGTCCTAGCGGGGGGAGCACAGATACGCAGTATTTT
TRBV27	TRBJ1-2	TRBD1	-	CASSLRTGGAPYGYTF	TGTGCCAGCAGTTTACGGACAGGGGGCGCTCCCTATGGCTACACCTTC
TRBV5-1	TRBJ1-2	TRBD1	-	CASSSGQGADYGYTF	TGCGCCAGCAGCTCAGGACAGGGGGCGGACTATGGCTACACCTTC
TRBV2	TRBJ2-7	-	-	CASSLPQGIRRYEQYF	TGTGCCAGCTCCCTACCGCAGGGGATCCGACGATACGAGCAGTACTTC
TRBV29-1	TRBJ2-3	TRBD1	-	CSVNSGGLGTDTQYF	TGCAGCGTCAATTCAGGGGGCTTGGGCACAGATACGCAGTATTTT
TRBV5-5	TRBJ2-3	-	-	CASSLTSTDTQYF	TGTGCCAGCAGCTTGACTAGCACAGATACGCAGTATTTT
TRBV7-3	TRBJ2-7	TRBD2	-	CASSPGLLYEQYF	TGTGCCAGCAGCCCGGGACTACTGTACGAGCAGTACTTC
TRBV7-2	TRBJ2-1	TRBD2	-	CASTSLGLAGSGEQFF	TGTGCCAGCACCTCCCTGGGACTAGCGGGATCCGGTGAGCAGTTCTTC
TRBV11-3	TRBJ2-2	-	-	CASSLVAGSDTGELFF	TGTGCCAGCAGCTTAGTAGCCGGGAGCGACACCGGGGAGCTGTTTTTT
TRBV7-6	TRBJ1-1	-	-	CASSLVGTSEAFF	TGTGCCAGCAGCTTAGTAGGGACATCTGAAGCTTTCTTT
TRBV10-3	TRBJ2-7	TRBD2	-	CATQPTSGPSYEQYF	TGTGCCACCCAACCGACTAGCGGGCCCTCCTACGAGCAGTACTTC
TRBV7-2	TRBJ2-5	-	-	CASSLGQKETQYF	TGTGCCAGCAGCTTAGGACAGAAAGAGACCCAGTACTTC
TRBV10-2	TRBJ1-5	-	-	CASSVYRDSNQPQHF	TGCGCCAGCAGTGTTTACAGGGATAGCAATCAGCCCCAGCATTTT
TRBV9	TRBJ2-7	TRBD2	once	CASSVGAGGPYEQYF	TGTGCCAGCAGCGTAGGGGCGGGGGGACCCTACGAGCAGTACTTC
TRBV6-2/TRBV6-3	TRBJ2-5	-	-	CASSPGHTILQETQYF	TGTGCCAGCAGTCCGGGACATACAATTCTCCAAGAGACCCAGTACTTC
TRBV2	TRBJ1-3	-	-	CASSWGGYSGNTIYF	TGTGCCAGCAGTTGGGGGGGCTATTCAGGAAACACCATATATTTT
TRBV6-5	TRBJ1-4	-	-	CASSYGRTEKLFF	TGTGCCAGCAGTTACGGCAGAACTGAAAAACTGTTTTTT